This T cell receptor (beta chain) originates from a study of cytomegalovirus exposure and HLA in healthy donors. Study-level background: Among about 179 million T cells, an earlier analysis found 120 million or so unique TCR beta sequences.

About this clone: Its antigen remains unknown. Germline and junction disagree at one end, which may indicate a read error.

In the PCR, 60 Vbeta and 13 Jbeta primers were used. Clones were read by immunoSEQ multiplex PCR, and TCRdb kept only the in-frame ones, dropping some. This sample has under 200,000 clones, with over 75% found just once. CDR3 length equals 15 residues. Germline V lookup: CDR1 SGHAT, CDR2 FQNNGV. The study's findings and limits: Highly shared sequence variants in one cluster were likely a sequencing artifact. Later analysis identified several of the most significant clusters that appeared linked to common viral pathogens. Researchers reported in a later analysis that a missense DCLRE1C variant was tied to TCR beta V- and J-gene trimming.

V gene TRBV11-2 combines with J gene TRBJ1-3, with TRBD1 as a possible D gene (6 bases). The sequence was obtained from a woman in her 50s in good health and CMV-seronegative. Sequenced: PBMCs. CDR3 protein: CASSIDRHDGNTIYF. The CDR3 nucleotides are TGTGCCAGCAGCATAGACAGGCATGATGGAAACACCATATATTTT.